The entry that follows covers one TCR beta chain sequence. Trimming took off 0 bases at V and 4 bases at J, with 6 bases between the two ends. In germline, CDR1 is KGHDR, CDR2 SFDVKD. The CDR3 is 14 residues long. As originally analysed: Nucleated cell counts were estimated from reference gene primer amplification. TCRdb's copy holds only in-frame clones and misses some; the assay was immunoSEQ multiplex PCR. Clonal size and the V and J genes are those of that table, whereas D and trimming came from the DNA. Here the sample spans more than 50,000 clones, roughly 68% being singletons. This entry comes from a study of blood T cell repertoires in COVID-19. About the research overall: Specimens from acute and convalescent COVID-19 originated in the United States, Italy and Spain.

J is TRBJ2-1 and V is TRBV24-1, with a tentative D call TRBD1 (5 bases). The sequenced sample was peripheral blood. This clonotype was sampled from a woman aged 80 or over with acute or convalescent COVID-19. The CDR3 DNA reads TGTGCCACCAGTGATTTGTACAGGTACAATGAGCAGTTCTTC. Translation: CATSDLYRYNEQFF.